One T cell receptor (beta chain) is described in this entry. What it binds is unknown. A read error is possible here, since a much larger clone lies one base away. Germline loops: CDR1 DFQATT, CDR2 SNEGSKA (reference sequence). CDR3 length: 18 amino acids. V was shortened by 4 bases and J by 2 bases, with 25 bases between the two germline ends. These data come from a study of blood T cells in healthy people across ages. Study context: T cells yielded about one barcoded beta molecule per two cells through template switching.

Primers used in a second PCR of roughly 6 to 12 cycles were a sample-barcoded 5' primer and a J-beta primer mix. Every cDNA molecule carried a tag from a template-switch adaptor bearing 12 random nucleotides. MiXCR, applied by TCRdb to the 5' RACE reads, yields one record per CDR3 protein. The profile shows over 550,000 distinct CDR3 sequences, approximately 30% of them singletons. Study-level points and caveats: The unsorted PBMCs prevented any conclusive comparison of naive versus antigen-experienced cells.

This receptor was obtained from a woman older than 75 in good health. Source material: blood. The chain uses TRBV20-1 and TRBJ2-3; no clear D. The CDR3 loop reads CSATSRLYHGVHTDTQYF. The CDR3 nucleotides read TGCAGTGCTACGAGTCGGCTTTATCATGGGGTCCACACAGATACGCAGTATTTT.